The T cell receptor (beta chain) described here comes from a study of T cells after yellow fever vaccination (dated by TCRdb to the late 2010s). The study in broad terms: The SMART-Seq v4 Ultra Low Input RNA kit was used to prepare libraries from fractions with low cell numbers. The cohort comprised two healthy male donors, one aged 18 to 30 and one aged 30 to 39 years. To track T-cell clones before and after primary and booster YFV17D yellow fever vaccination, bulk TCR alpha and beta repertoires were sequenced longitudinally. Bulk PBMC replicates and cell subsets were isolated from blood drawn at multiple timepoints before and after both primary and secondary immunization. Here is what the overall study found, with its caveats: A small fraction of clonotypes showed up in both the CD4 and CD8 compartments, probably as a result of convergent recombination. Because only a couple of donors were included in the study, the extent to which the findings can be generalized is limited. Compared with the primary T-cell response, the secondary T-cell response was weaker but faster, peaking on day 5 rather than day 15. After the booster, most of the clones that had expanded following primary vaccination were detected again (roughly 96% of CD4 and 88% of CD8), which suggests that memory was broadly maintained. Computational filtering was required because FACS-sorted repertoires could contain abundant contaminating clonotypes from the bulk population.

This clonotype was seen ten or more times. The antigen this receptor binds is unknown. Per-nucleotide qualities are absent, and no much larger clonotype sits a single base away. TCR cDNA was made using 5'RACE template switching, a step that added a universal primer site and unique molecular identifiers. Priming of cDNA synthesis was performed from both the TCR alpha and TCR beta constant segments. Library amplification used two PCR steps, and the second PCR step added sample barcodes and sequencing adapters. Libraries were sequenced on Illumina HiSeq 2500 (2x100 bp) or NovaSeq (2x150 bp). Per the original workflow: Reads were demultiplexed and collapsed into UMI consensus sequences with MIGEC, and V(D)J alignment was performed with MiXCR. Vaccine-responding clonotypes were defined with edgeR using replicate PBMC samples, requiring FDR below 0.01 and a log2 fold change above 5 up to day 15. CD4 or CD8 identity was assigned to each bulk clonotype according to whether the clonotype was present at higher abundance in the sequenced CD4 repertoire or the sequenced CD8 repertoire. TCRdb handled the public reads itself, with Q25 trimming in fastp and clone calling in MiXCR, and kept productive beta chains. Each CDR3 protein gets just one entry, which takes the most common genes and DNA from the rows behind it. In this record, the V and J calls reflect TCRdb's handling and not the investigators' own analysis. Across this sample there are tens of thousands of distinct CDR3 sequences, with around 7% seen only once. Clones ranked in the top ten supply around 29% of the sample.

CDR1 and CDR2 (SQVTM, ANQGSEA) derive from the germline V gene. Trimming at the junction amounts to 0 bases on V and 0 bases on J, and the germline ends lie 15 bases apart. From the cysteine up to the phenylalanine, the CDR3 has a length of 17 residues. CDR3 DNA is the only sequence kept; it has 51 bases, read in frame from the first base. The sample's treatment or condition label, in plain terms: live attenuated yellow fever vaccine strain. PBMCs were isolated from peripheral blood using a standard Ficoll-Paque protocol. Dynabeads CD4 and CD8 positive selection kits were used to isolate the CD4 and CD8 T-cell fractions. RNA was extracted with TriZol from bulk PBMCs, CD4 and CD8 fractions, and dextramer-positive and dextramer-negative fractions.

Recombination joined TRBV29-1 with TRBJ2-1; the D gene cannot be named for sure. This TCR derives from a man aged 18 to 29 who received the YFV17D yellow fever vaccine. The starting material was CD8+ T cells sorted from PBMCs, obtained around 10 days after the first yellow fever vaccination. The nucleotide sequence is TGCAGCGTTGAAGATGAAAGTGCGGCCAGCTCCTACAATGAGCAGTTCTTC. This sequence encodes CSVEDESAASSYNEQFF.